These 17 T cell receptor beta chains share one sample of origin, sequenced in a study of technical replicates of blood from a handful of donors. Clones were read by immunoSEQ multiplex PCR, and TCRdb kept only the in-frame ones, dropping some. The sample consists of about 87,000 clones, 95% of them appearing once. Sequencing used T cells isolated from PBMCs. The receptors were sampled from a human donor in good health.

The chain recombines TRBV30 with TRBJ2-1, with TRBD2 identical over 9 bases. The germline gives CDR1 GTSNPN, CDR2 SVGIG (reference sequence). This CDR3 comprises 16 residues. With V trimmed by 5 bases and J by 10 bases, 18 bases remained unmatched. The CDR3 loop reads CAWFAIRSSGVREQFF. The CDR3 bases are TGTGCCTGGTTTGCGATAAGGTCTAGCGGGGTAAGGGAGCAGTTCTTC.

The chain couples TRBV7-3 to TRBJ1-3; 8 nucleotides line up with TRBD1. Per germline, CDR1 SGHTA and CDR2 FQGTGA. V lost 3 bases to trimming and J lost 0 bases; unmatched junction nucleotides: 1. The CDR3 extends over 15 amino acids. The CDR3 is CASSFTGGSGNTIYF. CDR3 DNA sequence: TGTGCCAGCAGCTTTACAGGGGGCTCTGGAAACACCATATATTTT.

J is TRBJ2-3 and V is TRBV7-9, with 9 bases lining up with TRBD2. The germline V gene has CDR1 SEHNR and CDR2 FQNEAQ (reference sequence). Trimming cost V 7 bases and J 0 bases; bases outside gene matches: 11. This CDR3 has 17 residues. The CDR3 DNA reads as TGTGCCAGCACCCTGGAGGGAACTAGCGGGAGCACAGATACGCAGTATTTT. Translation: CASTLEGTSGSTDTQYF.

J is TRBJ2-2 and V is TRBV6-1, with 7 bases fitting TRBD2. The CDR3 has 15 amino acids. Germline V CDR1 and CDR2: MNHNS, SASEGT. The junction had 11 bases not matched to a gene; V was cut back by 10 bases and J by 3 bases. CDR3 sequence (DNA): TGTGCCAAATTCGTGGGGGGAGGGCACACCGGGGAGCTGTTTTTT. Its protein is CAKFVGGGHTGELFF.

This rearrangement joins TRBV7-9 to TRBJ2-5; no clear D. V was cut by 0 bases and J by 4 bases, with 9 bases left in between. The CDR3 loop spans 14 amino acids. Germline loops: CDR1 SEHNR, CDR2 FQNEAQ (reference sequence). This chain's CDR3 is CASSLAGASETQYF. The CDR3 DNA reads TGTGCCAGCAGCTTAGCGGGCGCTTCAGAGACCCAGTACTTC.

This clone was recorded only once. The V gene is TRBV27, the J gene TRBJ1-5; a possible D gene is TRBD1 (5 bases). The CDR3 length is 14 residues. CDR1 is MNHEY and CDR2 is SMNVEV in the germline V gene (reference sequence). V was shortened by 3 bases and J by 2 bases, with 8 bases between the two germline ends. CDR3 DNA: TGTGCCAGCAGTTTTCAGGGCGGCAATCAGCCCCAGCATTTT. Protein sequence: CASSFQGGNQPQHF.

This chain joins TRBV6-6 and TRBJ1-1; tentatively, D is TRBD1 (5 bases). Germline V gene lookup returns CDR1 MNHNY and CDR2 SVGAGI (reference sequence). Trimming took off 7 bases at V and 8 bases at J, with 14 bases between the two ends. The CDR3 has 12 residues. CDR3 region: CASTGGGREAFF. In nucleotides, the CDR3 is TGTGCCAGCACCGGGGGGGGTAGGGAAGCTTTCTTT.

The rearrangement joins TRBV15 to TRBJ2-7; no firm D call. There are 11 residues in the CDR3. Germline CDR1 and CDR2: LNHNV and YYDKDF (reference sequence). Trimming stripped 1 base from V and 7 bases from J, with 5 bases between. This CDR3 reads CATSRGAEQYF. The CDR3 DNA reads TGTGCCACCAGCAGAGGAGCAGAGCAGTACTTC.

The rearrangement uses TRBV29-1 and TRBJ2-7, with 8 bases matching TRBD1. Losses at the gene ends were 5 bases for V and 2 bases for J; bases not matched to a gene: 8. This CDR3 spans 14 amino acids. Germline V gives CDR1 SQVTM, CDR2 ANQGSEA. The chain's CDR3 is CSVLSGGRAYEQYF. The CDR3 DNA sequence: TGCAGCGTTCTGTCAGGGGGCAGGGCCTACGAGCAGTACTTC.

The V call is TRBV13, the J call TRBJ1-1; D is unclear. The CDR3 runs 12 residues. Per germline, CDR1 PRHDT and CDR2 FYEKMQ (reference sequence). V was shortened by 5 bases and J by 8 bases, with 12 bases between the two germline ends. CDR3 sequence: CASSIKLAEAFF. The DNA of the CDR3 is TGTGCCAGCAGCATTAAACTTGCCGAAGCTTTCTTT.

The chain uses TRBV7-9 and TRBJ2-5; the D is unclear. This CDR3 is 15 amino acids long. The ends were cut back, 2 bases at V and 0 bases at J, with 10 bases in the middle. Germline-derived CDR1 and CDR2 are SEHNR and FQNEAQ (reference sequence). The CDR3 sequence: CASSLMGTDQETQYF. The CDR3 region has the DNA TGTGCCAGCAGCTTAATGGGTACAGACCAAGAGACCCAGTACTTC.

The rearrangement joins TRBV4-1 to TRBJ2-7; D not certain. Germline V gene data show CDR1 as MGHRA and CDR2 as YSYEKL. V was shortened by 3 bases and J by 3 bases, with 9 bases between the two germline ends. The CDR3 is made up of 13 amino acids. CDR3 DNA: TGCGCCAGCAGCCACTCACAAAACTACGAGCAGTACTTC. It is translated as CASSHSQNYEQYF.

This clone has just a few counts. Distinct nucleotide sequences in the sample also encode this CDR3. This chain uses TRBV7-2 with TRBJ1-2, with 7 bases lining up with TRBD1. The ends lost 4 bases at V and 4 bases at J; junction bases unmatched: 6. The germline gives CDR1 SGHTA, CDR2 FQGNSA. This CDR3 spans 14 amino acids. The CDR3 sequence is CASSSSGTAYGYTF. CDR3 nucleotides: TGTGCCAGCAGCTCCTCCGGGACAGCCTATGGCTACACCTTC.

This sequence joins TRBV19 and TRBJ1-4; possibly TRBD1 for D (6 bases). The CDR3 contains 16 residues. Germline V gene data show CDR1 as LNHDA and CDR2 as SQIVND (reference sequence). With 4 bases removed from V and 6 bases from J, the gap between germline ends came to 18 bases. CDR3 residues: CASSTLGGGLDEKLFF. Here the CDR3 DNA reads TGTGCCAGTAGTACCCTAGGGGGGGGGCTGGATGAAAAACTGTTTTTT.

The J gene is TRBJ2-1, the V gene TRBV11-1, with D possibly TRBD2 on 5 matching bases. The CDR3 is made up of 16 amino acids. Trimming stripped 1 base from V and 1 base from J, with 11 bases between. Per the germline V gene, CDR1 is SGHAT and CDR2 is FQDESV (reference sequence). The DNA of the CDR3 is TGTGCCAGCAGCTTAGTCGGGGTAGGGTCCTACAATGAGCAGTTCTTC. It yields the protein CASSLVGVGSYNEQFF.

The chain carries TRBV6-5 and TRBJ2-7; 10 bases fit TRBD2. Germline-derived CDR1 and CDR2 are MNHEY and SVGAGI. The ends lost 5 bases at V and 4 bases at J; junction bases unmatched: 5. The CDR3 covers 14 residues. The CDR3 DNA follows: TGTGCCAGCAGTAGGGCTAGCGGGAGATACGAGCAGTACTTC. It is translated as CASSRASGRYEQYF.

The V call is TRBV5-6, the J call TRBJ2-1; TRBD2 matches at 10 bases. The germline CDR1 and CDR2 sequences are SGHDT and YYEEEE. V shed 0 bases and J 10 bases; nucleotides not matched to a gene: 4. CDR3 length: 14 residues. CDR3 nucleotides: TGTGCCAGCAGCTTGGGGCTAGCGGGAGACGAGCAGTTCTTC. Translation gives CASSLGLAGDEQFF.